The source of this T cell receptor beta chain is a study of CD8 T cells in ankylosing spondylitis. Quantitative barcoded 5'-RACE was used to prepare TCR beta libraries. TCRdb ran MiXCR on the 5' RACE reads and lists one entry per CDR3 protein. The repertoire holds 220,000 or so distinct CDR3 sequences, with about 16% as singletons. Comments on this clonotype: The antigen is unknown.

The CDR3 runs to 15 residues. V lost 5 bases, J lost 3 bases, and 3 bases stayed unmatched. Per germline, CDR1 KGHDR and CDR2 SFDVKD. Study outcomes and limitations: Several of the motif variants were reported before in synovial fluid and blood from reactive arthritis. Characteristic, it appeared, of ankylosing spondylitis blood was a TCR beta motif of 7 or 8 highly homologous variants.

The rearrangement uses TRBV24-1 and TRBJ2-1; 10 bases agree with TRBD2. The receptor was derived from a male donor with ankylosing spondylitis. The sequenced sample was blood, either unsorted or a sorted T cell fraction (not recorded which). CDR3 sequence: CATSVAGGYYNEQFF. CDR3 DNA: TGTGCCACCAGTGTAGCGGGAGGTTACTACAATGAGCAGTTCTTC.